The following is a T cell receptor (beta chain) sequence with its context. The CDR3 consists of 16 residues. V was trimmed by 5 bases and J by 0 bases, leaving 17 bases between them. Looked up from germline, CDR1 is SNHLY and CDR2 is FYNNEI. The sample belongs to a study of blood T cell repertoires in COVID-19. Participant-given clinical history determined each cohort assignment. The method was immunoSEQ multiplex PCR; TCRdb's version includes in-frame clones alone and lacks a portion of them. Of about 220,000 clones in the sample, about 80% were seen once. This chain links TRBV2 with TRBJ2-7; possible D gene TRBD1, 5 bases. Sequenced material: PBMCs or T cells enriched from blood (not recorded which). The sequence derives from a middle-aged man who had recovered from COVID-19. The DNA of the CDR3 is TGTGCCAGCAGTTGGGTCGCAGGGAAAAGCTCCTACGAGCAGTACTTC. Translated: CASSWVAGKSSYEQYF.